This T cell receptor (beta chain) derives from a study of cytotoxic CD8 clonotypes in ibrutinib-treated CLL. Per germline, CDR1 SGHAT and CDR2 FQNNGV. This CDR3 region has 16 residues. The junction had 7 bases not matched to a gene; V was cut back by 5 bases and J by 2 bases. The repertoire was sequenced with immunoSEQ multiplex PCR; TCRdb's copy has only in-frame clones and lacks some. The data hold roughly 190,000 clones, with 55% to 85% observed a single time. This clonotype was obtained from a human donor with chronic lymphocytic leukemia. This material consisted of PBMCs, taken after 24 months of ibrutinib treatment. The chain combines TRBV11-2 with TRBJ1-3, with 9 bases that match TRBD1. The CDR3 spells CASSHRRTGAGNTIYF. CDR3 nucleotide sequence: TGTGCCAGCAGCCATAGAAGGACAGGGGCTGGAAACACCATATATTTT.